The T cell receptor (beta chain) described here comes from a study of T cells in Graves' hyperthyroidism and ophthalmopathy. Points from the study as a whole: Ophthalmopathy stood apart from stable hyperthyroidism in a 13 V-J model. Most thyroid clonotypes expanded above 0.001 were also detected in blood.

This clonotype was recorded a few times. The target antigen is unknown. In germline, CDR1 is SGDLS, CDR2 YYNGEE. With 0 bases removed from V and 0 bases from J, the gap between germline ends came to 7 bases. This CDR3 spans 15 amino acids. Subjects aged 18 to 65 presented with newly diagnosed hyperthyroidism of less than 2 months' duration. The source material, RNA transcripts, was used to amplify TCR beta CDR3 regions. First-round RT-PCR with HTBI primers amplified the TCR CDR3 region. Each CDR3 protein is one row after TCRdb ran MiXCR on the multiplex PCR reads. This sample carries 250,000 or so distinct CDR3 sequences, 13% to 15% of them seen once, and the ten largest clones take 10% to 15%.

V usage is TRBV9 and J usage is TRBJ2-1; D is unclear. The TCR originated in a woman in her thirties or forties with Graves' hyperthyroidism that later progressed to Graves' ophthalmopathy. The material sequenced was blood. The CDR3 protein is CASSVAGHSYNEQFF. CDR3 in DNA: TGTGCCAGCAGCGTAGCCGGTCACTCCTACAATGAGCAGTTCTTC.